The 30 T cell receptor beta chains given below trace back to one sample, sequenced in a study of cytomegalovirus exposure and HLA in healthy donors. Primers for the PCR totalled 60 Vbeta and 13 Jbeta. The assay was immunoSEQ multiplex PCR, and TCRdb's table has in-frame clones only and misses some. The sample totals 95,000 to 110,000 clones. The sample was PBMCs. These receptors were collected from a man aged 40-55 years in good health and CMV-seronegative.

V usage is TRBV10-3 and J usage is TRBJ1-2; 7 nucleotides line up with TRBD1. V trimming: 4 bases; J trimming: 4 bases; junction bases outside the gene matches: 12. Germline V gene sequence: CDR1 ENHRY, CDR2 SYGVKD. This CDR3 has 16 amino acids. CDR3 amino acids: CAISVHREGQTYGYTF. The CDR3 nucleotides read TGTGCCATCAGTGTCCACCGGGAGGGACAGACCTATGGCTACACCTTC.

The V call is TRBV6-5, the J call TRBJ1-6; D ambiguous. The V and J ends lost 6 bases and 3 bases respectively, with 6 bases between them. The CDR3 is 13 residues long. Germline loops: CDR1 MNHEY, CDR2 SVGAGI. The CDR3 nucleotides are TGTGCCAGCAGCCGGGGCTATAATTCACCCCTCCACTTT. Its translation: CASSRGYNSPLHF.

The V and J genes are TRBV7-9 and TRBJ1-1, with TRBD1 identical over 7 bases. J lost 1 base, V lost 9 bases, and 2 bases had no gene match. Germline CDR1 SEHNR, CDR2 FQNEAQ (reference sequence). This CDR3 is built from 12 residues. DNA for the CDR3: TGTGCCAGTGACAGGGCGAACACTGAAGCTTTCTTT. It translates to CASDRANTEAFF.

The CDR3 protein is CASSYLYEQYF. CDR3 coding DNA: TGTGCCAGCAGTTACCTCTACGAGCAGTACTTC. V gene TRBV6-5 combines with J gene TRBJ2-7; D unresolved. V lost 2 bases and J lost 3, with 2 bases in between. Germline loops: CDR1 MNHEY, CDR2 SVGAGI. CDR3 length: 11 amino acids.

This sequence joins TRBV14 and TRBJ2-5; a possible D gene is TRBD2 (6 bases). With the DNA end fitting TRBJ2-7 better, the J assignment may be wrong. The CDR3 is made up of 15 amino acids. Germline V gives CDR1 SGHDN, CDR2 FVKESK. CDR3 DNA: TGTGCCAGCAGCCCCTGGGGGGTCGGATCCTACGAGCAGTACTTC. This encodes CASSPWGVGSYEQYF.

The CDR3 bases are TGTGCCAGCACCCCCGGGACCTACGAGCAGTACTTC. This translates into CASTPGTYEQYF. This chain uses TRBV28 with TRBJ2-7; TRBD2 might be the D (5 bases). The CDR3 extends over 12 amino acids. V lost 7 bases, J lost 2 bases, and 9 bases lay in between. Germline lookup yields CDR1 MDHEN and CDR2 SYDVKM. Variable domain in full (rest from reference TRBV28 and TRBJ2-7): DVKVTQSSRYLVKRTGEKVFLECVQDMDHENMFWYRQDPGLGLRLIYFSYDVKMKEKGDIPEGYSVSREKKERFSLILESASTNQTSMYLCASTPGTYEQYFGPGTRLTVT.

This chain joins TRBV28 and TRBJ1-4; 8 nucleotides align to TRBD1. The CDR3 is 13 residues long. V shed 8 bases and J 7 bases; nucleotides not matched to a gene: 6. The V gene's germline CDR1 is MDHEN and CDR2 SYDVKM. The CDR3 nucleotides are TGTGCCAGCGTTGACAGGGGAGGTGAAAAACTGTTTTTT. It codes for CASVDRGGEKLFF.

Concerning this clone: Compared with germline, one end of the junction differs, possibly owing to a read error. The chain links TRBV19 to TRBJ2-1; 10 bases line up with TRBD2. Looked up from germline, CDR1 is LNHDA and CDR2 is SQIVND (reference sequence). The CDR3 length is 16 residues. The CDR3 nucleotides are TGTGCCAGTAGTATACCTAGCGGGGGCTCCTGCAATGAGCAGTTCTTC. Its translation: CASSIPSGGSCNEQFF. The full variable domain, its missing parts supplied by reference TRBV19 and TRBJ2-1, is DGGITQSPKYLFRKEGQNVTLSCEQNLNHDAMYWYRQDPGQGLRLIYYSQIVNDFQKGDIAEGYSVSREKKESFPLTVTSAQKNPTAFYLCASSIPSGGSCNEQFFGPGTRLTVL.

The chain links TRBV27 to TRBJ2-3; TRBD2 agrees at 9 bases. J was trimmed by 5 bases and V by 5 bases; bases with no gene match: 5. The CDR3 contains 14 residues. Germline V gene lookup returns CDR1 MNHEY and CDR2 SMNVEV (reference sequence). The chain's CDR3 is CASSVAGGGDTQYF. CDR3 bases: TGTGCCAGCAGTGTGGCGGGAGGGGGAGATACGCAGTATTTT.

The J gene is TRBJ2-1, the V gene TRBV7-9; 13 bases are shared with TRBD2. Per germline, CDR1 SEHNR and CDR2 FQNEAQ (reference sequence). After removal of 5 bases from V and 0 bases from J, the junction contained 7 bases not matched to a gene. The CDR3 extends over 18 amino acids. CDR3 amino acids: CASSETSGRIGSYNEQFF. The CDR3 DNA reads TGTGCCAGCAGCGAGACTAGCGGGAGGATCGGCTCCTACAATGAGCAGTTCTTC.

This sequence joins TRBV25-1 and TRBJ2-1; 10 nucleotides align to TRBD2. The CDR3 is 15 amino acids. The germline CDR1 and CDR2 sequences are MGHDK and SYGVNS. With 6 bases clipped from V and 2 bases from J, the junction kept 4 bases outside the gene matches. The CDR3 DNA sequence: TGTGCCAGCAGGGTAGCGGGAGGTACCTACAATGAGCAGTTCTTC. This sequence encodes CASRVAGGTYNEQFF.

The V gene is TRBV4-2, the J gene TRBJ2-1, with 8 bases lining up with TRBD2. The V segment lost 2 bases and the J segment 2 bases; nucleotides outside the gene matches: 11. Germline V gives CDR1 LGHNA, CDR2 YNFKEQ. CDR3 length: 18 amino acids. The CDR3 region is CASSQKGGRGGPYNEQFF. DNA of the CDR3: TGTGCCAGCAGCCAAAAGGGCGGTCGGGGGGGCCCCTACAATGAGCAGTTCTTC.

The chain joins TRBV7-2 to TRBJ2-7, with D perhaps matching TRBD1 (5 bases). The CDR3 covers 17 residues. V lost 2 bases and J lost 2, with 19 bases in between. Germline assignment: CDR1 SGHTA and CDR2 FQGNSA. The CDR3 nucleotides are TGTGCCAGCAGCTTAACCCCAAAGGGGCCCCTAACCTACGAGCAGTACTTC. It yields the protein CASSLTPKGPLTYEQYF.

The chain couples TRBV4-3 to TRBJ2-7; 8 nucleotides line up with TRBD2. The CDR3 spans 15 residues. J gave up 0 bases and V 5 bases, and 6 bases lay outside the gene matches. CDR1 and CDR2 (germline): LGHNA, YSLEER. The CDR3 sequence is CASSYKREGSYEQYF. As DNA, the CDR3 is TGCGCCAGCAGCTATAAACGGGAGGGCTCCTACGAGCAGTACTTC.

This chain uses TRBV5-4 with TRBJ2-3, with a tentative D call TRBD2 (6 bases). The germline V and J ends were trimmed by 0 bases and 0 bases, with 17 bases remaining between them. The CDR3 runs to 18 residues. Germline CDR1 and CDR2: SGHNT and YYREEE (reference sequence). CDR3 bases: TGTGCCAGCAGCTTGGCGGTCGGGGGAGGATCTAGCACAGATACGCAGTATTTT. This gives the protein CASSLAVGGGSSTDTQYF.

The chain employs TRBV30 and TRBJ1-2; 9 bases match TRBD1. Per germline, CDR1 GTSNPN and CDR2 SVGIG (reference sequence). V shed 4 bases and J 5 bases; nucleotides not matched to a gene: 11. This CDR3 spans 15 amino acids. The CDR3, as DNA: TGTGCCTGGACGGATTTGACAGGGGGTGATTATGGCTACACCTTC. It specifies CAWTDLTGGDYGYTF.

The chain combines TRBV19 with TRBJ1-5; 7 nucleotides align to TRBD1. The CDR3 is 15 amino acids. CDR1 LNHDA and CDR2 SQIVND come from the germline V gene (reference sequence). V shed 3 bases and J 2 bases; nucleotides not matched to a gene: 4. The CDR3: CASSIQTGGNQPQHF. CDR3 coding DNA: TGTGCCAGTAGTATTCAAACAGGGGGCAATCAGCCCCAGCATTTT. The complete variable domain, with remaining parts taken from reference TRBV19 and TRBJ1-5, reads DGGITQSPKYLFRKEGQNVTLSCEQNLNHDAMYWYRQDPGQGLRLIYYSQIVNDFQKGDIAEGYSVSREKKESFPLTVTSAQKNPTAFYLCASSIQTGGNQPQHFGDGTRLSIL.

The chain is built from TRBV6-1 and TRBJ2-5; tentatively, D is TRBD1 (6 bases). The DNA end favors TRBJ2-7, so the J call may be wrong. The CDR3 consists of 17 residues. Germline CDR1 reads MNHNS; CDR2 reads SASEGT. The CDR3 loop reads CASSEAVQGAATYEQYF. The CDR3 DNA is TGTGCCAGCAGTGAAGCTGTACAGGGAGCTGCTACCTACGAGCAGTACTTC.

The chain has TRBV4-1 and TRBJ2-4; 7 positions match TRBD2. CDR1 and CDR2 from the germline V gene are MGHRA and YSYEKL. Trimming removed 2 bases from V and 0 bases from J; junction bases left unmatched: 10. CDR3 length: 18 amino acids. The CDR3 spells CASSQPTGGLVAKNIQYF. DNA of the CDR3: TGCGCCAGCAGCCAACCCACGGGAGGCCTCGTAGCCAAAAACATTCAGTACTTC.

The V and J genes are TRBV5-1 and TRBJ1-4; D is unclear. CDR1 is SGHRS, CDR2 YFSETQ, per germline. CDR3 length: 15 amino acids. Trimming left V 2 bases short and J 8 bases short, with 16 bases between. The CDR3 DNA is TGCGCCAGCAGCTTCCAGAGACTGCACGGAGAAAAACTGTTTTTT. Translated, it gives CASSFQRLHGEKLFF.

The gene calls are TRBV6-5 and TRBJ2-1, with 10 bases aligning to TRBD1. The junction had 1 base not matched to a gene; V was cut back by 6 bases and J by 5 bases. The CDR3 runs 13 residues. Germline-derived CDR1 and CDR2 are MNHEY and SVGAGI. The CDR3 is CASRGQGNNEQFF. The CDR3 region has the DNA TGTGCCAGCAGGGGACAGGGGAACAATGAGCAGTTCTTC.

The chain uses TRBV5-1 and TRBJ2-7, with D hard to call. From germline, CDR1 is SGHRS and CDR2 YFSETQ. V was shortened by 0 bases and J by 1 base, with 11 bases between the two germline ends. This CDR3 spans 15 amino acids. The CDR3 spells CASSLVSRGSYEQYF. CDR3 nucleotides: TGCGCCAGCAGCTTGGTGTCACGAGGTTCCTACGAGCAGTACTTC.

The chain is built from TRBV5-1 and TRBJ2-2, with D perhaps matching TRBD1 (6 bases). The CDR3 contains 17 residues. Germline CDR1 and CDR2: SGHRS and YFSETQ. Trimming pared 3 bases from V and 0 bases from J, leaving 15 bases between. The CDR3 DNA follows: TGCGCCAGCAGCTCCCCAACAGGGAACGCGAACACCGGGGAGCTGTTTTTT. Encoded protein: CASSSPTGNANTGELFF.

As regards this clone: This sample includes further DNA sequences coding for the same CDR3. This CDR3 reads CASSPDSLSYEQYF. For the CDR3, the DNA is TGTGCCAGCTCACCAGACAGTCTCTCCTACGAGCAGTACTTC. This chain links TRBV18 with TRBJ2-7, with D perhaps matching TRBD1 (5 bases). CDR1 is KGHSH, CDR2 LQKENI, per germline. Trimming left V 2 bases short and J 0 bases short, with 8 bases between. The length of the CDR3 is 14 residues. The whole variable domain, filled in from reference TRBV18 and TRBJ2-7, reads NAGVMQNPRHLVRRRGQEARLRCSPMKGHSHVYWYRQLPEEGLKFMVYLQKENIIDESGMPKERFSAEFPKEGPSILRIQQVVRGDSAAYFCASSPDSLSYEQYFGPGTRLTVT.

The rearrangement uses TRBV19 and TRBJ2-1; TRBD1 is a possible D gene (5 bases). V lost 3 bases and J lost 3, with 9 bases in between. CDR3 length: 14 amino acids. CDR1 and CDR2 (germline): LNHDA, SQIVND (reference sequence). The CDR3 region is CASSMKGFYNEQFF. The CDR3 DNA is TGTGCCAGTAGTATGAAGGGGTTCTACAATGAGCAGTTCTTC.

The chain has TRBV5-1 and TRBJ1-1; D is uncertain. The CDR3 is 14 amino acids. The germline V gene has CDR1 SGHRS and CDR2 YFSETQ. V lost 4 bases, J lost 0 bases, and 10 bases lay in between. This CDR3 reads CASSPSGVNTEAFF. The CDR3 DNA is TGCGCCAGCAGCCCATCGGGTGTGAACACTGAAGCTTTCTTT.

The chain is built from TRBV6-5 and TRBJ2-7; D is undetermined. Germline loops: CDR1 MNHEY, CDR2 SVGAGI. CDR3 length equals 13 residues. V gave up 8 bases and J gave up 6 bases, with 17 bases separating them. CDR3 sequence: CASSPFVFSEQYF. CDR3 DNA: TGTGCCAGCTCCCCGTTTGTGTTTTCCGAGCAGTACTTC.

This chain uses TRBV7-9 with TRBJ2-5; D is perhaps TRBD2 (6 bases). This CDR3 spans 14 amino acids. The germline V and J ends were trimmed by 3 bases and 4 bases, with 12 bases remaining between them. Germline values: CDR1 SEHNR, CDR2 FQNEAQ (reference sequence). CDR3 nucleotides: TGTGCCAGCAGCTTTTCGGGACTGGGAGAGACCCAGTACTTC. Its protein product is CASSFSGLGETQYF.

The J gene is TRBJ2-1, the V gene TRBV6-5, with 14 bases identical to TRBD2. V was clipped by 7 bases and J by 7 bases; unmatched bases: 6. The length of the CDR3 is 15 residues. Germline CDR1 MNHEY, CDR2 SVGAGI. CDR3 residues: CASNAGLAGDNEQFF. CDR3 DNA: TGTGCCAGCAATGCGGGACTAGCGGGGGATAATGAGCAGTTCTTC.

This sequence joins TRBV30 and TRBJ2-7; possibly TRBD1 for D (6 bases). This CDR3 has 13 residues. Deletions cut 1 base from V and 1 base from J, with 8 bases between. Germline V gene lookup returns CDR1 GTSNPN and CDR2 SVGIG (reference sequence). For the CDR3, the DNA is TGTGCCTGGAGTGAACAGGGATCCTACGAGCAGTACTTC. It encodes CAWSEQGSYEQYF.